The 14 T cell receptor beta chains below all came from one sample that was sequenced in a study of blood T cell repertoires in COVID-19 (TCRdb year 2020). Library preparation used the immunoSEQ multiplex PCR assay. TCRdb mirrors the immuneACCESS table, restricted to in-frame sequences. Some clones are absent from its copies; in checked studies, under half trace to an unresolved V gene, and the reason for the others is unknown. The sample table records 75,000 to 95,000 clones; 82% of these occur just once. Together, the top ten hold 25% to 30% of the sample. The sequencing input was peripheral blood. These receptors were obtained from a human donor in a cohort sampled during active COVID-19.

This clone was picked up a small number of times. The chain uses TRBV30 and TRBJ2-5; 12 bases are shared with TRBD1. With V trimmed by 1 base and J by 4 bases, 16 bases remained unmatched. Germline CDR1 and CDR2: GTSNPN and SVGIG (reference sequence). The CDR3 has 19 amino acids. In DNA, the CDR3 is TGTGCCTGGAGTGGAGCCCCACCCGGGACAGGGGGCTGGGCAGAGACCCAGTACTTC. Protein sequence: CAWSGAPPGTGGWAETQYF.

The chain carries TRBV6-5 and TRBJ2-3; 13 nucleotides align to TRBD2. CDR3 size: 15 residues. The germline gives CDR1 MNHEY, CDR2 SVGAGI. V trimming: 7 bases; J trimming: 2 bases; junction bases outside the gene matches: 3. This CDR3 is CASTGLAGATDTQYF. DNA of the CDR3: TGTGCCAGCACTGGACTAGCGGGGGCCACAGATACGCAGTATTTT.

This clone appeared a single time. This sequence joins TRBV6-5 and TRBJ1-5; TRBD1 matches at 10 bases. Germline assignment: CDR1 MNHEY and CDR2 SVGAGI. The CDR3 is made up of 15 amino acids. V dropped 5 bases and J dropped 4; count of bases not matched to a gene: 5. The CDR3 DNA reads as TGTGCCAGCAGTACCGGGACAGGGGATAATCAGCCCCAGCATTTT. Its protein is CASSTGTGDNQPQHF.

CDR3 residues: CASSYGQISGANVLTF. In DNA, the CDR3 is TGTGCCAGCAGTTACGGGCAGATCTCTGGGGCCAACGTCCTGACTTTC. The rearrangement joins TRBV6-6 to TRBJ2-6; D gene uncertain. CDR3 size: 16 residues. Germline CDR1 is MNHNY and CDR2 is SVGAGI (reference sequence). The ends were cut back, 2 bases at V and 0 bases at J, with 8 bases in the middle.

The genes are TRBV3-1 (or the pseudogene TRBV3-2) and TRBJ1-1; 7 nucleotides align to TRBD1. This CDR3 region has 17 residues. Unmatched junction bases numbered 12, after V lost 4 bases and J lost 1 base. Germline CDR1 and CDR2: LGHDT and YNNKEL (reference sequence). The CDR3 DNA is TGTGCCAGCAGCCCCCGACAGGGTGGCAGCCAGAACACTGAAGCTTTCTTT. Translated: CASSPRQGGSQNTEAFF.

This chain joins TRBV5-6 and TRBJ2-7; TRBD1 might be the D (7 bases). Trimming left V 5 bases short and J 4 bases short, with 16 bases between. Germline CDR1 reads SGHDT; CDR2 reads YYEEEE. The length of the CDR3 is 14 residues. The CDR3 nucleotides are TGTGCCAGCAGACTAGGAGGGGGCAGGTACGAGCAGTACTTC. This gives the protein CASRLGGGRYEQYF.

V and J are TRBV5-1 and TRBJ1-4; D unresolved. CDR3 length: 14 amino acids. The V end lost 0 bases, the J end lost 6 bases, and 9 bases lay between the germline ends. Germline CDR1 and CDR2: SGHRS and YFSETQ. The CDR3 reads CASSLGPRDEKLFF. Written as DNA, the CDR3 is TGCGCCAGCAGCTTGGGCCCACGCGATGAAAAACTGTTTTTT. Drawing the rest from reference TRBV5-1 and TRBJ1-4, the complete variable domain is KAGVTQTPRYLIKTRGQQVTLSCSPISGHRSVSWYQQTPGQGLQFLFEYFSETQRNKGNFPGRFSGRQFSNSRSEMNVSTLELGDSALYLCASSLGPRDEKLFFGSGTQLSVL.

The chain combines TRBV12-3 or TRBV12-4 with TRBJ1-4, with TRBD1 matching over 7 bases. The CDR3 contains 13 residues. The junction had 5 bases not matched to a gene; V was cut back by 5 bases and J by 8 bases. CDR3: CASSIDRDEKLFF. For the CDR3, the DNA is TGTGCCAGCAGTATTGACAGGGACGAAAAACTGTTTTTT.

The V and J genes are TRBV5-1 and TRBJ2-7; TRBD1 aligns across 7 bases. The CDR3 is made up of 13 amino acids. With 0 bases clipped from V and 5 bases from J, the junction kept 2 bases outside the gene matches. Germline loops: CDR1 SGHRS, CDR2 YFSETQ. CDR3 protein: CASSLGQGDEQYF. In nucleotides, the CDR3 is TGCGCCAGCAGCTTGGGGCAGGGGGACGAGCAGTACTTC.

This clone appeared once. The chain joins TRBV7-2 to TRBJ1-3; TRBD1 is a possible D gene (5 bases). CDR3 size: 15 residues. The germline V and J ends were trimmed by 1 base and 2 bases, with 9 bases remaining between them. Germline V gene sequence: CDR1 SGHTA, CDR2 FQGNSA. The CDR3 coding sequence is TGTGCCAGCAGCTTAGTTAAAGGGGCTGGAAACACCATATATTTT. Its protein is CASSLVKGAGNTIYF.

CDR3 loop: CSASGLAGDYDTGELFF. CDR3 nucleotide sequence: TGCAGTGCTAGTGGACTAGCGGGGGACTATGACACCGGGGAGCTGTTTTTT. The chain has TRBV20-1 and TRBJ2-2; 13 bases are shared with TRBD2. Unmatched junction bases numbered 7, after V lost 3 bases and J lost 3 bases. Germline V lookup: CDR1 DFQATT, CDR2 SNEGSKA (reference sequence). The CDR3 totals 17 residues.

This clone was counted once. V and J are TRBV2 and TRBJ1-5, with D unclear. V dropped 5 bases and J dropped 5 bases, with 13 bases sitting between them. CDR1 and CDR2 from the germline V gene are SNHLY and FYNNEI. The CDR3 covers 14 residues. This CDR3 is CASSWRERDQPQHF. As DNA, the CDR3 is TGTGCCAGCAGTTGGAGGGAGAGGGATCAGCCCCAGCATTTT.

The chain employs TRBV7-7 and TRBJ2-1; D ambiguous. Germline V gene data show CDR1 as SSHAT and CDR2 as FNYEAQ (reference sequence). CDR3 size: 13 residues. V lost 5 bases and J lost 9, with 14 bases in between. The DNA for the CDR3 is TGTGCCAGCAGCGAGACGCGGTCGGGTGAGCAGTTCTTC. It specifies CASSETRSGEQFF.

The rearrangement joins TRBV10-1 to TRBJ2-7; no clear D gene. The CDR3 is 14 amino acids. V gave up 0 bases and J gave up 6 bases, with 12 bases separating them. CDR1 WNHNN and CDR2 SYGVQD come from the germline V gene (reference sequence). CDR3 nucleotide sequence: TGCGCCAGCAGTGAGTCTCCTCTAAGTGGCGAGCAGTACTTC. It yields the protein CASSESPLSGEQYF.